This T cell receptor beta chain was recorded in a study of T cell changes during pregnancy in multiple sclerosis. The protocol was immunoSEQ multiplex PCR, while the TCRdb copy is restricted to in-frame clones and leaves out a portion. The sample has about 60,000 clones, 92% seen once; the top ten hold approximately 0.21%. This clone was counted between two and nine times. This CDR3 spans 16 amino acids. Germline V gene data show CDR1 as MNHEY and CDR2 as SVGAGI. V lost 0 bases to trimming and J lost 3 bases; unmatched junction nucleotides: 5. V is TRBV6-5 and J is TRBJ1-1; 9 bases line up with TRBD1. The clonotype comes from a female donor with multiple sclerosis, enrolled in a pregnancy study. Here the sequenced sample was CD4+ T cells from peripheral blood mononuclear cells, taken in the second trimester of pregnancy. The CDR3 nucleotides read TGTGCCAGCAGTTACTCCTGGGGACAGGGTCACACTGAAGCTTTCTTT. Translating it yields CASSYSWGQGHTEAFF.